The 22 T cell receptor beta chains presented below share a single source sample, sequenced in a study of blood T cell repertoires in COVID-19. TCRdb's table, derived via immunoSEQ multiplex PCR, lists solely in-frame clones and lacks some. This table has some 250,000 clones, approximately 83% appearing once. What was sequenced was peripheral blood. The receptors come from a woman in her twenties or thirties who had recovered from COVID-19.

The chain recombines TRBV9 with TRBJ2-5; 7 bases match TRBD2. V trimming: 4 bases; J trimming: 5 bases; junction bases outside the gene matches: 14. CDR3 length: 16 amino acids. Germline V gene sequence: CDR1 SGDLS, CDR2 YYNGEE. The CDR3 sequence is CASSPWSGAGGETQYF. The CDR3 region has the DNA TGTGCCAGCAGCCCCTGGAGCGGGGCCGGCGGGGAGACCCAGTACTTC. Full variable domain (remainder filled in from reference TRBV9 and TRBJ2-5): DSGVTQTPKHLITATGQRVTLRCSPRSGDLSVYWYQQSLDQGLQFLIQYYNGEERAKGNILERFSAQQFPDLHSELNLSSLELGDSALYFCASSPWSGAGGETQYFGPGTRLLVL.

This chain links TRBV5-4 with TRBJ2-3; TRBD2 matches at 9 bases. CDR1 and CDR2 from the germline V gene are SGHNT and YYREEE (reference sequence). The ends lost 3 bases at V and 1 base at J; junction bases unmatched: 6. There are 16 residues in the CDR3. The CDR3 sequence: CASSSGRGGRTDTQYF. CDR3 bases: TGTGCCAGCAGCTCTGGGCGGGGGGGCCGCACAGATACGCAGTATTTT. Full variable domain (remainder filled in from reference TRBV5-4 and TRBJ2-3): ETGVTQSPTHLIKTRGQQVTLRCSSQSGHNTVSWYQQALGQGPQFIFQYYREEENGRGNFPPRFSGLQFPNYSSELNVNALELDDSALYLCASSSGRGGRTDTQYFGPGTRLTVL.

The rearrangement joins TRBV7-9 to TRBJ1-1; D unclear. The CDR3 is 13 residues long. The V and J ends lost 7 bases and 1 base respectively, with 10 bases between them. Germline lookup yields CDR1 SEHNR and CDR2 FQNEAQ (reference sequence). The CDR3 sequence is CASTIGANTEAFF. The CDR3 DNA follows: TGTGCCAGCACGATAGGAGCGAACACTGAAGCTTTCTTT.

The gene calls are TRBV18 and TRBJ2-1, with a possible D match to TRBD2 (5 bases). CDR1 is KGHSH, CDR2 LQKENI, per germline. The V end lost 2 bases, the J end lost 3 bases, and 14 bases lay between the germline ends. This CDR3 is built from 16 residues. The CDR3 DNA is TGTGCCAGCTCACCAATCGGGGTAGGCTTCTACAATGAGCAGTTCTTC. Protein product: CASSPIGVGFYNEQFF.

V usage is TRBV2 and J usage is TRBJ2-7; D not resolved. Trimming shortened V by 6 bases and J by 5 bases, and 8 bases separated the two germline ends. The germline V gene has CDR1 SNHLY and CDR2 FYNNEI. This CDR3 has 11 amino acids. The CDR3 region is CASRRTDEQYF. In DNA form, the CDR3 reads TGTGCCAGCAGAAGAACGGACGAGCAGTACTTC.

The V gene is TRBV27, the J gene TRBJ2-1; TRBD2 is a possible D gene (6 bases). Germline V gives CDR1 MNHEY, CDR2 SMNVEV (reference sequence). This CDR3 contains 15 residues. The V and J ends lost 2 bases and 1 base respectively, with 9 bases between them. CDR3 in DNA: TGTGCCAGCAGTTTACTGGGACTTTCCTACAATGAGCAGTTCTTC. This codes for CASSLLGLSYNEQFF.

The rearrangement links TRBV2 to TRBJ2-3, with unresolved D. The germline CDR1 and CDR2 sequences are SNHLY and FYNNEI. This CDR3 spans 11 amino acids. Trimming stripped 5 bases from V and 6 bases from J, with 6 bases between. CDR3 loop: CASSSEDTQYF. The CDR3 DNA follows: TGTGCCAGCAGTAGCGAGGATACGCAGTATTTT.

This clone was recorded once. The chain couples TRBV7-3 to TRBJ2-7, with TRBD2 identical over 7 bases. The CDR3 runs to 13 residues. From germline, CDR1 is SGHTA and CDR2 FQGTGA. V lost 5 bases, J lost 6 bases, and 7 bases stayed unmatched. The DNA of the CDR3 is TGTGCCAGCAGCCCACTCTCGGGGGGCGAGCAGTACTTC. Translation gives CASSPLSGGEQYF.

The chain couples TRBV10-3 to TRBJ1-1; a weak D match, TRBD1 (6 bases). This CDR3 spans 14 amino acids. Trimming removed 4 bases from V and 4 bases from J, with 13 bases in between. CDR1 is ENHRY and CDR2 is SYGVKD in the germline V gene. The CDR3 coding sequence is TGTGCCATCAGTGTGGGGGAGGGGGTCACTGAAGCTTTCTTT. Protein: CAISVGEGVTEAFF.

This chain uses TRBV9 with TRBJ1-3; D is perhaps TRBD1 (6 bases). Trimming pared 4 bases from V and 4 bases from J, leaving 15 bases between. CDR1 is SGDLS, CDR2 YYNGEE, per germline. The CDR3 sequence is 15 residues long. The CDR3 sequence: CASSYSADRGNTIYF. CDR3 DNA: TGTGCCAGCAGCTACTCAGCGGACAGAGGAAACACCATATATTTT.

The chain links TRBV29-1 to TRBJ2-7; D remains ambiguous. The CDR3 has 11 residues. The V gene's germline CDR1 is SQVTM and CDR2 ANQGSEA. Trimming removed 6 bases at V and 8 bases at J, with 14 bases between. This CDR3 is CSVDDGWQQYF. CDR3 coding DNA: TGCAGCGTGGATGACGGGTGGCAGCAGTACTTC.

The rearrangement joins TRBV12-5 to TRBJ1-1, with a possible D match to TRBD1 (6 bases). The germline gives CDR1 LGHNT, CDR2 FRNRAP. Trimming took 1 base from V and 3 from J, leaving 15 bases between them. CDR3 length: 16 amino acids. The CDR3, as DNA: TGTGCTAGTGGTTTGGGGATCAGGTCAGGGGACACTGAAGCTTTCTTT. Residues: CASGLGIRSGDTEAFF.

V usage is TRBV10-3 and J usage is TRBJ2-7; 10 bases line up with TRBD2. V was clipped by 4 bases and J by 0 bases; unmatched bases: 3. The CDR3 has 15 residues. Germline CDR1 reads ENHRY; CDR2 reads SYGVKD. CDR3 loop: CAISGLAGVSYEQYF. CDR3 DNA sequence: TGTGCCATCAGTGGGCTAGCGGGGGTCTCCTACGAGCAGTACTTC.

This chain uses TRBV6-5 with TRBJ1-5; 8 nucleotides align to TRBD1. Germline-derived CDR1 and CDR2 are MNHEY and SVGAGI. The CDR3 covers 15 residues. Trimming at V came to 6 bases and at J to 4 bases, leaving 8 bases not matched to a gene. The CDR3 nucleotides are TGTGCCAGCAGGGACGGGACAGGAGTTAATCAGCCCCAGCATTTT. It translates to CASRDGTGVNQPQHF.

The CDR3 sequence: CASSLGTGAEAFF. In nucleotides, the CDR3 is TGTGCCAGCAGTTTAGGGACAGGGGCTGAAGCTTTCTTT. The chain combines TRBV27 with TRBJ1-1; 10 nucleotides agree with TRBD1. CDR3 size: 13 residues. Per the germline V gene, CDR1 is MNHEY and CDR2 is SMNVEV (reference sequence). Trimming cost V 2 bases and J 6 bases; bases outside gene matches: 0.

The rearrangement uses TRBV7-6 and TRBJ2-3; D is perhaps TRBD1 (5 bases). The germline gives CDR1 SGHVS, CDR2 FNYEAQ. This CDR3 spans 15 amino acids. Trimming removed 2 bases at V and 0 bases at J, with 9 bases between. CDR3 nucleotide sequence: TGTGCCAGCAGCTTACGTGGGGCAAGCACAGATACGCAGTATTTT. Translating gives CASSLRGASTDTQYF.

Written as DNA, the CDR3 is TGTGCCAGCTCCCGAGGGACAGGGGAAACTGAAGCTTTCTTT. This gives the protein CASSRGTGETEAFF. The chain joins TRBV18 to TRBJ1-1, with 10 bases matching TRBD1. This CDR3 has 14 residues. V lost 6 bases to trimming and J lost 5 bases; unmatched junction nucleotides: 6. Germline CDR1 KGHSH, CDR2 LQKENI.

This chain joins TRBV23-1 and TRBJ2-7; possibly TRBD1 for D (5 bases). TRBV23-1 is recorded as an ORF, its role being uncertain. This CDR3 is 16 amino acids long. V lost 5 bases and J lost 3, with 20 bases in between. CDR3 protein: CASSSQLGVEIYEQYF. CDR3 sequence (DNA): TGCGCCAGCAGTAGCCAGTTAGGGGTCGAGATCTACGAGCAGTACTTC.

The chain employs TRBV19 and TRBJ1-2, with a tentative D call TRBD1 (5 bases). With 10 bases removed from V and 1 base from J, the gap between germline ends came to 19 bases. The CDR3 has 15 residues. Germline values: CDR1 LNHDA, CDR2 SQIVND (reference sequence). The CDR3 loop reads CATRKVGGVNYGYTF. The CDR3 coding sequence is TGTGCCACCCGAAAGGTCGGGGGTGTTAACTATGGCTACACCTTC.

V usage is TRBV7-3 and J usage is TRBJ2-3; the match to TRBD2 covers 14 bases. V shed 1 base and J 0 bases; nucleotides not matched to a gene: 3. CDR3 length: 18 amino acids. CDR1 is SGHTA, CDR2 FQGTGA, per germline. This chain's CDR3 is CASSLIGLAGGSTDTQYF. The CDR3 nucleotides are TGTGCCAGCAGCTTAATCGGACTAGCGGGGGGCAGCACAGATACGCAGTATTTT.

This chain joins TRBV5-1 and TRBJ2-5, with TRBD1 identical over 12 bases. The CDR3 has 15 amino acids. Unmatched junction bases numbered 8, after V lost 6 bases and J lost 5 bases. The germline V gene has CDR1 SGHRS and CDR2 YFSETQ. The CDR3 loop is CASNTGTGGWETQYF. DNA for the CDR3: TGCGCCAGCAATACTGGGACAGGGGGCTGGGAGACCCAGTACTTC.

The chain employs TRBV21-1 and TRBJ2-7; whether TRBD2, the table's D call, matches the DNA was not checked. TRBV21-1 is a listed pseudogene. The CDR3 runs 14 residues. The CDR3 spells CASSPVGGEVEQYF. CDR3 nucleotide sequence: TGTGCCAGCTCCCCCGTGGGGGGAGAGGTCGAGCAGTACTTC.